This TCR beta chain was identified in a study of shared clonotypes between healthy human individuals. The wider study: Three plates each covered CD4 naive and memory; CD8 naive two, CD8 memory one.

CD8 cells regarded as naive lacked CD45RO, were positively chosen for CCR7, and omitted terminally differentiated effector memory CD45RA+ cells. Study donors comprised healthy, HIV-negative adults devoid of recent acute infection or vaccination. Looked up from germline, CDR1 is SGDLS and CDR2 is YYNGEE. The CDR3 runs 16 residues. The V segment lost 2 bases and the J segment 2 bases; nucleotides outside the gene matches: 9. Repertoires were generated with immunoSEQ multiplex PCR, while TCRdb's copy carries only in-frame clones and drops some. The repertoire consists of roughly 1,800,000 clones, with about 95% occurring once and the leading ten covering approximately 1.2%.

The clonotype originates from a man between 18 and 29 years old in good health. J is TRBJ1-2 and V is TRBV9; 7 nucleotides agree with TRBD1. The sequencing input was naive CD8+ T cells sorted from blood. The CDR3 DNA sequence: TGTGCCAGCAGCGTGCGTCAAGACAGGGAGAACTATGGCTACACCTTC. This translates into CASSVRQDRENYGYTF.